This TCR beta chain appears in the sequencing data of a study of T cell responses to AZD1222 COVID-19 vaccine. Whole-study findings and limits: Compared with day 0, the breadth and depth of the Spike-specific TCR repertoire rose significantly after two doses of AZD1222. At baseline, seropositivity was found in only a handful of AZD1222 recipients. The donor cohort was predominantly white British with a female majority, and clonal diversity may have been underestimated.

On this clone itself: The target antigen is unknown.

TCRdb's table, derived via immunoSEQ multiplex PCR, lists solely in-frame clones and lacks some. The data show about 140,000 clones, 93% seen once. The ends were cut back, 2 bases at V and 4 bases at J, with 15 bases in the middle. The CDR3 has 15 residues. From germline, CDR1 is SGHRS and CDR2 YFSETQ. The chain joins TRBV5-1 to TRBJ1-1; no firm D call. The clonotype was recovered from an adult in good health. The sample consisted of peripheral blood, taken on day 0 of MenACWY control vaccination. CDR3 sequence (DNA): TGCGCCAGCAGCTTCGAGCGGGTCGATCTCACTGAAGCTTTCTTT. Residues: CASSFERVDLTEAFF.